This record concerns one T cell receptor (beta chain) sequence. The data were taken from a study of blood T cell repertoires in COVID-19. Sequencing used immunoSEQ multiplex PCR; TCRdb keeps in-frame clones, though not all of them. This table holds approximately 170,000 clones, roughly 86% found once. Sequencing was performed on peripheral blood. The receptor's source is an elderly woman with COVID-19, enrolled during active disease.

CDR3 residues: CASSFSLAGSREQYF. The CDR3 nucleotides are TGTGCCAGCAGCTTCTCTCTAGCCGGGTCTCGCGAGCAGTACTTC. The chain links TRBV7-2 to TRBJ2-7, with a tentative D call TRBD2 (5 bases). Trimming took off 3 bases at V and 6 bases at J, with 18 bases between the two ends. The CDR3 is made up of 15 amino acids. Germline V CDR1 and CDR2: SGHTA, FQGNSA.